A selection of T cell receptor beta chains follows, all from one sample in a study of beta chain features in type 1 diabetes. Some clones are missing from TCRdb's copy, which holds only in-frame ones; the method was immunoSEQ multiplex PCR. The sample has 620,000 or so clones, 15% to 19% seen once. Sequenced: naive CD4+ T cells from blood. Receptors were obtained from a man between 18 and 29 years old in good health. Each CDR3 is given with its conserved first and last residue. The D gene is left open where the match is weak. Clone sizes are given selectively: once, few, many, or a class where the clone is expanded.

cdr3_nt: TGTGCCAGCAGCTGGTACATGGAACCTTTCGCTAACTATGGCTACACCTTC
cdr3_aa: CASSWYMEPFANYGYTF
j_call: TRBJ1-2
d_call: NA
v_call: TRBV7-2
clone_size: few

cdr3_nt: TGTGCCAGCAGCCTAGACACCCGCTCTGGAAACACCATATATTTT
cdr3_aa: CASSLDTRSGNTIYF
j_call: TRBJ1-3
d_call: NA
v_call: TRBV2
clone_size: NA

cdr3_nt: TGTGCCAGCAGGGGGATTGGACTAGCGGCCAAAAACATTCAGTACTTC
cdr3_aa: CASRGIGLAAKNIQYF
j_call: TRBJ2-4
d_call: TRBD2
v_call: TRBV27
clone_size: NA

cdr3_nt: TGTGCCAGCAGTGTTATTTACTACGAGCAGTACTTC
cdr3_aa: CASSVIYYEQYF
j_call: TRBJ2-7
d_call: NA
v_call: TRBV28
clone_size: few

cdr3_nt: TGTGCCAGCAGCTTAGTAAAGGGGACGGGCGATGAGCAGTTCTTC
cdr3_aa: CASSLVKGTGDEQFF
j_call: TRBJ2-1
d_call: NA
v_call: TRBV11-3
clone_size: few

cdr3_nt: TGTGCCAGCAGCATTTACAGGGGGCGCCGGGCCTACGAGCAGTACTTC
cdr3_aa: CASSIYRGRRAYEQYF
j_call: TRBJ2-7
d_call: TRBD1
v_call: TRBV7-8
clone_size: few

cdr3_nt: TGTGCCAGCTCACCGGCAGGGAACTATGGCTACACCTTC
cdr3_aa: CASSPAGNYGYTF
j_call: TRBJ1-2
d_call: NA
v_call: TRBV18
clone_size: NA

cdr3_nt: TGTGCCAGCAGCCCCACCGGGCTACAAGAGACCCAGTACTTC
cdr3_aa: CASSPTGLQETQYF
j_call: TRBJ2-5
d_call: NA
v_call: TRBV7-7
clone_size: NA

cdr3_nt: TGTGCCAGCAGCCCCTTTACTAGCGGGAGTAGGAATGAGCAGTTCTTC
cdr3_aa: CASSPFTSGSRNEQFF
j_call: TRBJ2-1
d_call: TRBD2
v_call: TRBV4-2
clone_size: few

cdr3_nt: TGTGCCAGCAGGGCCATGAGGCGCAACACCATATATTTT
cdr3_aa: CASRAMRRNTIYF
j_call: TRBJ1-3
d_call: NA
v_call: TRBV7-9
clone_size: NA

cdr3_nt: TGTGCCAGTAGTTTGCGGACTAGCGTCGATGAGCAGTTCTTC
cdr3_aa: CASSLRTSVDEQFF
j_call: TRBJ2-1
d_call: TRBD2
v_call: TRBV19
clone_size: few

cdr3_nt: TGTGCCAGTAGTATTGGGCTAGCGGGAGGACGAGACACCGGGGAGCTGTTTTTT
cdr3_aa: CASSIGLAGGRDTGELFF
j_call: TRBJ2-2
d_call: TRBD2
v_call: TRBV19
clone_size: few

cdr3_nt: TGTGCCAGCAGCCCCGGGACAGGGGGCGCGGAAGGCTACACCTTC
cdr3_aa: CASSPGTGGAEGYTF
j_call: TRBJ1-2
d_call: TRBD1
v_call: TRBV7-2
clone_size: NA

cdr3_nt: TGTGCCAGCAGGCCGGGACTTCCAGGTTATAGCAATCAGCCCCAGCATTTT
cdr3_aa: CASRPGLPGYSNQPQHF
j_call: TRBJ1-5
d_call: NA
v_call: TRBV27
clone_size: NA

cdr3_nt: TGTGCCAGTAGGATTCCGGGACAGGGGGCCGCCGGGGAGCTGTTTTTT
cdr3_aa: CASRIPGQGAAGELFF
j_call: TRBJ2-2
d_call: TRBD1
v_call: TRBV19
clone_size: NA

cdr3_nt: TGTGCCAGCAGCTTAGCCGCTAGCGGGGGGGCGACAGATACGCAGTATTTT
cdr3_aa: CASSLAASGGATDTQYF
j_call: TRBJ2-3
d_call: TRBD2
v_call: TRBV7-2
clone_size: few

cdr3_nt: TGCGCCAGCAGCACGACAGGGGCGGGGCAGCCCCAGCATTTT
cdr3_aa: CASSTTGAGQPQHF
j_call: TRBJ1-5
d_call: TRBD1
v_call: TRBV5-1
clone_size: NA

cdr3_nt: TGCGCCAGCAGCTTGGAAGGTCGGCAGGGGAATTCACCCCTCCACTTT
cdr3_aa: CASSLEGRQGNSPLHF
j_call: TRBJ1-6
d_call: NA
v_call: TRBV5-1
clone_size: NA

cdr3_nt: TGTGCCACGGGACGGACAGGGAGCTATGGCTACACCTTC
cdr3_aa: CATGRTGSYGYTF
j_call: TRBJ1-2
d_call: TRBD1
v_call: TRBV6-5
clone_size: few

cdr3_nt: TGTGCCAGCGCCCGGGTCTATGGCTACACCTTC
cdr3_aa: CASARVYGYTF
j_call: TRBJ1-2
d_call: NA
v_call: TRBV28
clone_size: few